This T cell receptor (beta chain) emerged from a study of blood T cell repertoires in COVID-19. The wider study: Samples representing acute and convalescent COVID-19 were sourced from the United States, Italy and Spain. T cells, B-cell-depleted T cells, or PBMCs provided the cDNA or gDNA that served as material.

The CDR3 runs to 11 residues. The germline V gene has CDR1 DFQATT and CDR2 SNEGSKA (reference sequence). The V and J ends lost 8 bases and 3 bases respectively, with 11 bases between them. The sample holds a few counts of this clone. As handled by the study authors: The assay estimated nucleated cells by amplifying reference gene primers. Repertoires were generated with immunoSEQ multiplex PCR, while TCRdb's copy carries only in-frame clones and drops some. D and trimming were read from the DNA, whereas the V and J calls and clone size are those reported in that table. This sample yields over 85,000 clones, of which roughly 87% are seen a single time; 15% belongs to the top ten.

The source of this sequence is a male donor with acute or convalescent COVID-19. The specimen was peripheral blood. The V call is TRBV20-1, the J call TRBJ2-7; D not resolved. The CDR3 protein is CSIPTFYEQYF. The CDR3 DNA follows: TGCAGTATCCCTACCTTCTACGAGCAGTACTTC.